Presented here are 22 T cell receptor beta chains from one specimen sequenced in a study of vaccination and CD4 T cells after COVID-19. The treatment was: approximately 9-day PBMC culture with coronavirus spike peptide pools or control peptides (ViraFEST assay). Cultured CD4+ T cells had their DNA profiled by the Oncomine TCR Beta short-read assay. MiXCR, run by TCRdb on the PCR reads, gives a single entry per CDR3 protein. The sample includes approximately 13,000 distinct CDR3 sequences, over 25% of them seen just once. Their antigens remain unidentified. Material: CD4+ T cells from blood, cultured in vitro, obtained before SARS-CoV-2 vaccination. The receptors stem from a human donor who received a COVID-19 vaccine.

This chain uses TRBV24-1 with TRBJ1-2; 9 nucleotides match TRBD1. CDR1 is KGHDR and CDR2 is SFDVKD in the germline V gene. The CDR3 consists of 14 residues. J lost 4 bases, V lost 3 bases, and 2 bases had no gene match. The CDR3 nucleotides read TGTGCCACCAGTGATCCGGGACAGGGCTATGGCTACACCTTC. Encoded protein: CATSDPGQGYGYTF.

The rearrangement uses TRBV20-1 and TRBJ2-3; 8 nucleotides agree with TRBD2. This CDR3 has 19 residues. Trimming at V came to 4 bases and at J to 0 bases, leaving 18 bases not matched to a gene. From germline, CDR1 is DFQATT and CDR2 SNEGSKA (reference sequence). Here the CDR3 DNA reads TGCAGTGCTACAGCTTGGAGGACTAGCAGGGGTTCCAGCACAGATACGCAGTATTTT. This translates into CSATAWRTSRGSSTDTQYF.

This clonotype has more than one count but fewer than ten. V gene TRBV7-7 combines with J gene TRBJ2-3; possibly TRBD2 for D (5 bases). CDR3 length: 13 residues. Deletions cut 4 bases from V and 15 bases from J, with 20 bases between. Germline lookup yields CDR1 SSHAT and CDR2 FNYEAQ (reference sequence). CDR3 in DNA: TGTGCCAGCAGCTCTACTAGGTCCGGGAATCAATATTTT. It is translated as CASSSTRSGNQYF. Drawing the rest from reference TRBV7-7 and TRBJ2-3, the complete variable domain is GAGVSQSPRYKVTKRGQDVTLRCDPISSHATLYWYQQALGQGPEFLTYFNYEAQPDKSGLPSDRFSAERPEGSISTLTIQRTEQRDSAMYRCASSSTRSGNQYFGPGTRLTVL.

This clonotype turned up a few times. The genes are TRBV2 and TRBJ1-6; D might be TRBD1 (5 bases). There are 13 residues in the CDR3. Germline-derived CDR1 and CDR2 are SNHLY and FYNNEI. Trimming pared 5 bases from V and 7 bases from J, leaving 9 bases between. The CDR3 loop is CASSRGDNSPLHF. The CDR3, as DNA: TGTGCCAGCAGTAGGGGAGACAATTCACCCCTCCACTTT. Full variable domain (outside the CDR3, taken from reference TRBV2 and TRBJ1-6): EPEVTQTPSHQVTQMGQEVILRCVPISNHLYFYWYRQILGQKVEFLVSFYNNEISEKSEIFDDQFSVERPDGSNFTLKIRSTKLEDSAMYFCASSRGDNSPLHFGNGTRLTVT.

This clonotype appeared a few times. The gene calls are TRBV7-8 and TRBJ2-2; no definite D call. There are 11 residues in the CDR3. V shed 5 bases and J shed 3 bases, with 1 base lying between them. Per germline, CDR1 SGHVS and CDR2 FQNEAQ. CDR3: CASSHTGELFF. CDR3 coding DNA: TGTGCCAGCAGCCACACCGGGGAGCTGTTTTTT. The entire variable domain, with the rest obtained from reference TRBV7-8 and TRBJ2-2, is as follows: GAGVSQSPRYKVAKRGQDVALRCDPISGHVSLFWYQQALGQGPEFLTYFQNEAQLDKSGLPSDRFFAERPEGSVSTLKIQRTQQEDSAVYLCASSHTGELFFGEGSRLTVL.

This clonotype appeared a few times. The chain recombines TRBV20-1 with TRBJ1-6; 7 bases line up with TRBD1. CDR1 and CDR2 (germline): DFQATT, SNEGSKA (reference sequence). The CDR3 loop spans 16 amino acids. The V and J ends lost 6 bases and 9 bases, in that order; junction bases with no gene match: 17. DNA of the CDR3: TGCAGTGCCAACCTAGGCGCACAGGGGTTTGGTTCACCCCTCCACTTT. Translated: CSANLGAQGFGSPLHF.

This clonotype was counted only a few times. The CDR3 DNA reads TGTGCCTGGAGCGGGGGCCAAGAGACAGATACGCAGTATTTT. As protein: CAWSGGQETDTQYF. The V and J genes are TRBV30 and TRBJ2-3; tentatively, D is TRBD1 or TRBD2 (6 bases each). Germline V gene sequence: CDR1 GTSNPN, CDR2 SVGIG (reference sequence). V was clipped by 3 bases and J by 3 bases, with 13 bases between them. CDR3 length: 14 residues.

The chain employs TRBV11-2 and TRBJ2-5; perhaps TRBD1 as D (6 bases). This CDR3 comprises 13 residues. The V gene's germline CDR1 is SGHAT and CDR2 FQNNGV. Trimming pared 6 bases from V and 5 bases from J, leaving 13 bases between. CDR3 sequence: CASRANRVETQYF. As DNA, the CDR3 is TGTGCCAGCAGGGCTAACAGGGTGGAGACCCAGTACTTC.

Turning to this clonotype: The junction and the germline gene differ at one end; a read error may be behind it. This chain connects TRBV12-3 or TRBV12-4 to TRBJ1-2; 8 nucleotides align to TRBD1. This CDR3 contains 15 residues. The CDR3 nucleotides read TGTGCCAGCAGTACCCTACGGACAGGGCTCTATCGCTACACCTTC. Translated, it gives CASSTLRTGLYRYTF.

The chain uses TRBV6-1 and TRBJ2-3; 11 bases are shared with TRBD2. CDR1 is MNHNS, CDR2 SASEGT, per germline. The trim removed 4 bases at V and 3 bases at J, leaving 12 bases unmatched. The length of the CDR3 is 18 residues. The CDR3, as DNA: TGTGCCAGCAGTGGGGGTAGCGGGGGGGCCGGGAGAACAGATACGCAGTATTTT. Encoded protein: CASSGGSGGAGRTDTQYF.

In this sample, this clonotype turned up a few times. The chain uses TRBV6-5 and TRBJ1-1, with a weak D call TRBD1 (6 bases). V dropped 2 bases and J dropped 6 bases, with 19 bases sitting between them. Germline assignment: CDR1 MNHEY and CDR2 SVGAGI. This CDR3 is built from 16 residues. CDR3 sequence: CASSYGSGGALAEAFF. The CDR3 region has the DNA TGTGCCAGCAGTTACGGCTCGGGGGGGGCGCTTGCTGAAGCTTTCTTT.

The chain joins TRBV2 to TRBJ1-1; 9 positions match TRBD1. The CDR3 spans 14 residues. V was clipped by 5 bases and J by 3 bases; unmatched bases: 4. Per the germline V gene, CDR1 is SNHLY and CDR2 is FYNNEI. As DNA, the CDR3 is TGTGCCAGCAGTCTACAGGGGGCTTACACTGAAGCTTTCTTT. Its protein product is CASSLQGAYTEAFF.

This chain links TRBV5-1 with TRBJ1-6; D uncertain. V was pared by 5 bases and J by 2 bases, with 11 bases between. The CDR3 has 15 amino acids. Germline-derived CDR1 and CDR2 are SGHRS and YFSETQ. The CDR3, as DNA: TGCGCCAGCAGTTCTAGGGAGCCCTATAATTCACCCCTCCACTTT. This sequence encodes CASSSREPYNSPLHF.

In its sample, this clonotype was seen a few times. The rearrangement uses TRBV20-1 and TRBJ1-1, with a possible D match to TRBD1 (5 bases). CDR3 length equals 13 residues. V was pared by 3 bases and J by 3 bases, with 11 bases between. The germline V gene has CDR1 DFQATT and CDR2 SNEGSKA (reference sequence). The CDR3 is CSARAGGDTEAFF. CDR3 DNA sequence: TGCAGTGCTAGGGCTGGGGGGGACACTGAAGCTTTCTTT.

By share, this clonotype ranks as medium-sized. The chain links TRBV7-6 to TRBJ1-3; D gene uncertain. The germline V and J ends were trimmed by 1 base and 0 bases, with 7 bases remaining between them. CDR1 is SGHVS, CDR2 FNYEAQ, per germline. This CDR3 spans 15 amino acids. CDR3 DNA sequence: TGTGCCAGCAGCTTAGGTGGGATCTCTGGAAACACCATATATTTT. It translates to CASSLGGISGNTIYF.

This clonotype was picked up a small number of times. V is TRBV30 and J is TRBJ2-3, with TRBD2 matching 12 bases. Germline CDR1 GTSNPN, CDR2 SVGIG (reference sequence). With V trimmed by 6 bases and J by 0 bases, 16 bases remained unmatched. The CDR3 totals 19 residues. CDR3: CACYGTPRTSGASTDTQYF. The CDR3 coding sequence is TGTGCCTGTTACGGGACACCGCGGACTAGCGGGGCCAGCACAGATACGCAGTATTTT.

The chain's CDR3 is CASSGTGNNSPLHF. For the CDR3, the DNA is TGTGCCAGCTCAGGCACAGGAAATAATTCACCCCTCCACTTT. The genes are TRBV18 and TRBJ1-6; D might be TRBD1 (5 bases). Germline V gives CDR1 KGHSH, CDR2 LQKENI. Between the trimmed V and J ends, which lost 5 bases and 5 bases, there was a span of 10 bases. The CDR3 sequence is 14 residues long.

This clonotype was recorded a few times. This chain joins TRBV12-5 and TRBJ2-7; TRBD1 or TRBD2 may be the D gene (5 bases each). Germline values: CDR1 LGHNT, CDR2 FRNRAP. This CDR3 is built from 15 residues. V lost 5 bases and J 2 bases, leaving 16 bases between the germline ends. Written as DNA, the CDR3 is TGTGCTAGTGGTCAAACCCGGGACGTCCCCTACGAGCAGTACTTC. It is translated as CASGQTRDVPYEQYF.

This clonotype was seen more than once but under ten times. This chain links TRBV19 with TRBJ1-2; D unclear. The CDR3 sequence is 13 residues long. The germline gives CDR1 LNHDA, CDR2 SQIVND (reference sequence). Trimming shortened V by 7 bases and J by 8 bases, and 17 bases separated the two germline ends. In DNA form, the CDR3 reads TGTGCCAGTATTAAACGGACGGGTGACGGCTACACCTTC. Translated: CASIKRTGDGYTF.

The chain joins TRBV20-1 to TRBJ2-3; a possible D gene is TRBD2 (7 bases). CDR3 length equals 13 residues. The germline V gene has CDR1 DFQATT and CDR2 SNEGSKA (reference sequence). CDR3 sequence reads: CSLGGALTDTQYF. The CDR3 DNA sequence: TGCAGCTTAGGGGGGGCTCTCACAGATACGCAGTATTTT.

In its sample, this clonotype ranks as medium-sized. This chain uses TRBV7-9 with TRBJ1-6; 8 bases align to TRBD1. V gave up 4 bases and J gave up 3 bases; unmatched junction bases: 2. The CDR3 has 15 amino acids. The germline V gene encodes CDR1 SEHNR and CDR2 FQNEAQ (reference sequence). The CDR3 DNA sequence: TGTGCCAGCAGCTCCACAGGGGGCTATAATTCACCCCTCCACTTT. It codes for CASSSTGGYNSPLHF.

This chain joins TRBV30 and TRBJ1-4, with 7 bases fitting TRBD1. The CDR3 runs 14 residues. CDR1 and CDR2 (germline): GTSNPN, SVGIG (reference sequence). V was clipped by 1 base and J by 7 bases; unmatched bases: 6. The CDR3 DNA is TGTGCCTGGAGTGAGGGGGCGCAGGGTGAAAAACTGTTTTTT. This gives the protein CAWSEGAQGEKLFF.